The 23 T cell receptor beta chains below were found in one sample sequenced in a study of post-analysis software for immune sequencing data (dated by TCRdb to between 2015 and 2017). Here is what the overall study found, with its caveats: Patients showed significantly higher frequencies than controls for roughly five TRBV segments, among them TRBV5-6, TRBV5-1 and TRBV20-1.

The library relied on PCR. Sequencing relied on an Illumina HiSeq 2500. Unique molecular identifiers were incorporated into TCR beta cDNA libraries to reduce PCR and sequencing biases. Starting from the raw public reads, TCRdb applied fastp trimming at Q25, assembled clones with MiXCR and retained in-frame beta chains. Entries are consolidated by CDR3 protein sequence, retaining the most common genes and DNA. The sample yields 750,000 to 950,000 distinct CDR3 sequences; under 60% were counted once. Jointly, the top ten make up 4.9% of the sample. No antigen is known for these receptors. The sample taken for sequencing was blood. The receptors shown here come from a girl between 10 and 17 years old with multiple sclerosis.

The CDR3 sequence is CASRAGEPLKGYTF. The CDR3 region has the DNA TGTGCCAGCAGAGCTGGAGAGCCTCTAAAGGGCTACACCTTC. V and J are TRBV7-9 and TRBJ1-2; D is ambiguous. The CDR3 runs to 14 residues. Trimming pared 6 bases from V and 8 bases from J, leaving 19 bases between. From germline, CDR1 is SEHNR and CDR2 FQNEAQ (reference sequence). Full variable domain (outside the CDR3, taken from reference TRBV7-9 and TRBJ1-2): DTGVSQNPRHKITKRGQNVTFRCDPISEHNRLYWYRQTLGQGPEFLTYFQNEAQLEKSRLLSDRFSAERPKGSFSTLEIQRTEQGDSAMYLCASRAGEPLKGYTFGSGTRLTVV.

V and J are TRBV6-6 and TRBJ1-2; 8 bases match TRBD1. Germline loops: CDR1 MNHNY, CDR2 SVGAGI (reference sequence). The CDR3 is 14 residues long. J gave up 12 bases and V 7 bases, and 16 bases lay outside the gene matches. CDR3 loop: CASTEAGGAGRHTF. The CDR3 DNA reads TGTGCCAGCACGGAAGCAGGGGGCGCGGGTCGCCACACCTTC.

This clonotype has a single count. The chain is built from TRBV9 and TRBJ2-3; D possibly corresponds to TRBD2 (6 bases). Germline assignment: CDR1 SGDLS and CDR2 YYNGEE. The CDR3 loop spans 17 amino acids. V lost 4 bases and J 2 bases, leaving 20 bases between the germline ends. The CDR3 region has the DNA TGTGCCAGCAGCCCCACACCCGGCGGGGTCCTCACAGATACGCAGTATTTT. Amino acid sequence: CASSPTPGGVLTDTQYF.

The J gene is TRBJ2-5, the V gene TRBV9; 7 bases line up with TRBD1. CDR1 is SGDLS, CDR2 YYNGEE, per germline. V shed 7 bases and J 2 bases; nucleotides not matched to a gene: 11. The CDR3 sequence is 15 residues long. The CDR3 loop reads CASGGSDREQETQYF. CDR3 nucleotide sequence: TGTGCCAGCGGGGGTTCTGACAGGGAGCAAGAGACCCAGTACTTC.

This chain uses TRBV27 with TRBJ2-3; 9 positions match TRBD2. Losses at the gene ends were 2 bases for V and 6 bases for J; bases not matched to a gene: 12. Germline V lookup: CDR1 MNHEY, CDR2 SMNVEV (reference sequence). The CDR3 spans 17 residues. CDR3 bases: TGTGCCAGCAGTTTAAAGGCGGGAGGGCCGGTCCGCGATACGCAGTATTTT. Translated, it gives CASSLKAGGPVRDTQYF.

The chain recombines TRBV5-1 with TRBJ2-1, with D perhaps being TRBD1 or TRBD2 (5 bases each). CDR3 size: 16 residues. CDR1 and CDR2 from the germline V gene are SGHRS and YFSETQ. V lost 0 bases to trimming and J lost 0 bases, with 10 bases between them. The CDR3 loop is CASSLVEGLSYNEQFF. In DNA, the CDR3 is TGCGCCAGCAGCTTGGTAGAGGGGCTCTCCTACAATGAGCAGTTCTTC. The variable domain in full, completed from reference TRBV5-1 and TRBJ2-1, reads KAGVTQTPRYLIKTRGQQVTLSCSPISGHRSVSWYQQTPGQGLQFLFEYFSETQRNKGNFPGRFSGRQFSNSRSEMNVSTLELGDSALYLCASSLVEGLSYNEQFFGPGTRLTVL.

This chain connects TRBV2 to TRBJ2-1; D not resolved. CDR1 and CDR2 (germline): SNHLY, FYNNEI. This CDR3 is 14 amino acids long. Trimming cost V 6 bases and J 0 bases, with 9 bases left between them. DNA for the CDR3: TGTGCCAGCAGCGCGACTTCCTCCTACAATGAGCAGTTCTTC. Protein product: CASSATSSYNEQFF.

The chain uses TRBV5-6 and TRBJ1-1; 7 bases are a match to TRBD1. V dropped 7 bases and J dropped 3; count of bases not matched to a gene: 15. Germline assignment: CDR1 SGHDT and CDR2 YYEEEE. This CDR3 comprises 16 residues. The CDR3 loop reads CASGTGTAAMDTEAFF. The CDR3 DNA sequence: TGTGCCAGCGGTACCGGGACAGCGGCGATGGACACTGAAGCTTTCTTT.

The chain employs TRBV6-6 and TRBJ2-3; D is unclear. V gave up 8 bases and J gave up 1 base, with 10 bases separating them. The CDR3 is 13 amino acids. Germline values: CDR1 MNHNY, CDR2 SVGAGI (reference sequence). The CDR3 region is CASGHGGTDTQYF. As DNA, the CDR3 is TGTGCCAGCGGCCACGGCGGCACAGATACGCAGTATTTT.

V is TRBV20-1 and J is TRBJ2-1, with 13 bases matching TRBD2. The germline CDR1 and CDR2 sequences are DFQATT and SNEGSKA (reference sequence). V gave up 2 bases and J gave up 10 bases; unmatched junction bases: 5. There are 14 residues in the CDR3. The CDR3 protein is CSARPSGLAGEQFF. CDR3 bases: TGCAGTGCTAGACCCTCGGGACTAGCGGGAGAGCAGTTCTTC.

The table lists this clonotype with a few counts. The chain couples TRBV5-1 to TRBJ1-2; D is unresolved. The CDR3 has 14 residues. V gave up 4 bases and J gave up 1 base, with 11 bases separating them. Germline CDR1 reads SGHRS; CDR2 reads YFSETQ. Here the CDR3 DNA reads TGCGCCAGCAGCCATCCGGACCTTAACTATGGCTACACCTTC. Residues: CASSHPDLNYGYTF.

The chain links TRBV6-1 to TRBJ1-4; possibly TRBD1 for D (6 bases). Trimming removed 2 bases from V and 6 bases from J, with 13 bases in between. The germline gives CDR1 MNHNS, CDR2 SASEGT. This CDR3 has 15 amino acids. The CDR3 loop reads CASSELEGVDEKLFF. The DNA for the CDR3 is TGTGCCAGCAGTGAATTAGAGGGGGTGGATGAAAAACTGTTTTTT.

The chain has TRBV7-2 and TRBJ2-5; the D call may be TRBD1 or TRBD2 (5 bases each). This CDR3 has 14 residues. The germline V gene has CDR1 SGHTA and CDR2 FQGNSA. V was pared by 1 base and J by 5 bases, with 11 bases between. The chain's CDR3 is CASSLVAGTETQYF. DNA of the CDR3: TGTGCCAGCAGCTTAGTGGCAGGGACGGAGACCCAGTACTTC.

This clonotype was counted between two and nine times. The genes are TRBV6-2 or TRBV6-3 and TRBJ2-3; TRBD2 aligns across 14 bases. V shed 6 bases and J 11 bases; nucleotides not matched to a gene: 10. Per the germline V gene, CDR1 is MNHEY and CDR2 is SVGEGT. The length of the CDR3 is 15 residues. CDR3 in amino acids: CASRHATSGRARQYF. The CDR3 DNA follows: TGTGCCAGCAGACACGCGACTAGCGGGAGGGCCCGGCAGTATTTT.

About this clonotype: One base away lies a much larger clone, so this may be a sequencing read error. The genes are TRBV6-1 and TRBJ2-3; 10 positions agree with TRBD2. The germline V gene has CDR1 MNHNS and CDR2 SASEGT. This CDR3 spans 14 amino acids. The DNA for the CDR3 is TGTGCCAGCTACGAAGCGGGAGGGGCAGATACGCGGTATTTT. This encodes CASYEAGGADTRYF.

This clonotype was counted at least ten times. The chain joins TRBV10-3 to TRBJ2-7, with D perhaps TRBD2 (6 bases). CDR1 and CDR2 (germline): ENHRY, SYGVKD. V was pared by 4 bases and J by 4 bases, with 14 bases between. This CDR3 has 14 residues. In DNA, the CDR3 is TGTGCCATCAGTGGGACGGGGGTAGGGTACGAGCAGTACTTC. Translated, it gives CAISGTGVGYEQYF.

This clonotype turned up a few times. The chain is built from TRBV20-1 and TRBJ1-1; weak D call: TRBD1 (5 bases). Per germline, CDR1 DFQATT and CDR2 SNEGSKA (reference sequence). There are 14 residues in the CDR3. V shed 3 bases and J shed 2 bases, with 13 bases lying between them. CDR3 in DNA: TGCAGTGCTAGGCAAAACCGGGACAACACTGAAGCTTTCTTT. This translates into CSARQNRDNTEAFF.

V is TRBV27 and J is TRBJ1-5; 7 positions match TRBD1. Germline V gene lookup returns CDR1 MNHEY and CDR2 SMNVEV (reference sequence). The CDR3 is 14 amino acids. Trimming cost V 5 bases and J 7 bases; bases outside gene matches: 8. DNA of the CDR3: TGTGCCAGCAGTAGGGGGCCAGGGGGGCAGCCCCAGCATTTT. Its protein is CASSRGPGGQPQHF.

The chain is built from TRBV12-3 or TRBV12-4 and TRBJ1-2, with 10 bases identical to TRBD1. CDR3 size: 16 residues. V shed 10 bases, J shed 5 bases, and the junction held 16 bases outside the gene matches. The CDR3 here is CAIQLTGGALGYGYTF. The CDR3 nucleotides are TGTGCCATCCAATTGACAGGGGGCGCTTTAGGGTATGGCTACACCTTC.

This clonotype has just a few counts. V usage is TRBV12-3 or TRBV12-4 and J usage is TRBJ1-2; D is unresolved. This CDR3 spans 15 amino acids. Trimming removed 4 bases at V and 4 bases at J, with 16 bases between. This CDR3 is CASSSNNADVYGYTF. Written as DNA, the CDR3 is TGTGCCAGCAGTTCGAACAATGCGGACGTCTATGGCTACACCTTC.

The chain combines TRBV5-6 with TRBJ2-4; 7 nucleotides agree with TRBD1. V lost 2 bases and J lost 4; bases outside the gene matches: 6. Germline lookup yields CDR1 SGHDT and CDR2 YYEEEE. The CDR3 loop spans 15 amino acids. The CDR3: CASSFDRVGKNIQYF. As DNA, the CDR3 is TGTGCCAGCAGCTTCGACAGGGTAGGGAAAAACATTCAGTACTTC.

Only a few counts were recorded for this clonotype. This chain connects TRBV9 to TRBJ1-2; D is uncertain. Looked up from germline, CDR1 is SGDLS and CDR2 is YYNGEE. The CDR3 covers 14 residues. Between the trimmed V and J ends, which lost 0 bases and 4 bases, there was a span of 10 bases. The CDR3 loop is CASSVGTRSYGYTF. In nucleotides, the CDR3 is TGTGCCAGCAGCGTAGGTACACGGAGCTATGGCTACACCTTC.

In its sample, this clonotype was seen a few times. This chain joins TRBV6-2 or TRBV6-3 and TRBJ1-5; D may be TRBD1 (6 bases). Trimming stripped 2 bases from V and 0 bases from J, with 17 bases between. The CDR3 has 18 amino acids. From germline, CDR1 is MNHEY and CDR2 SVGEGT. The CDR3 DNA follows: TGTGCCAGCAGTTACGACAGGACTCGACTCTATAGCAATCAGCCCCAGCATTTT. Translated: CASSYDRTRLYSNQPQHF.